One T cell receptor (beta chain) is described in this entry. This clone is a singleton in its sample. Its antigen remains undetermined. No base qualities exist here, and no much larger clone lies one base off it. This entry belongs to a study of CD8 T cell repertoires and HIV-1 epitope variants (dated by TCRdb to about 2020). Regarding the complete study: In separate culture wells, T cells were stimulated with each of twenty-five peptides that represented autologous and known Gag and Nef epitope variants. Control conditions included a CMV, EBV and flu peptide pool, the Ebola AY9 epitope as negative control, and a no-peptide well. Three Gag epitope families and Nef HW9 and YT9 were included among the tested epitopes. T cells were enriched with the EasySep Human T Cell Enrichment Kit and co-cultured with equal numbers of autologous T cell-negative cells as antigen-presenting cells. Cultures ran for under 12 days in IMDM with gentamicin, with half-media changes on days 3 and 7 adding IL-2, IL-7 and IL-15. An aliquot of 1M T cells was saved as an uncultured baseline condition, separate from the approximately 75 T cell cultures. Running each culture condition in triplicate, except for one peptide done in duplicate, gave a total of about 80 T cell cultures.

The EasySep Human CD8+ T Cell Enrichment Kit was used on day 10 to isolate CD8+ T cells from every culture. The trim is 2 bases for V and 4 bases for J, with a gap of 9 bases between the germline ends. The CDR3 measures 14 amino acids from cysteine to phenylalanine. The only DNA kept is the CDR3, 42 bases in frame from the first base. CDR1 and CDR2 are read off the germline V gene (reference sequence) as MNHEY and SMNVEV. Study-level results and caveats: The assay could identify only TCR beta chains and pointed to proliferation in response to antigen, not to T cell function or cytokine profile. Nine antigen-specific TCR beta clonotypes were identified, and six of them appeared cross-reactive for autologous or known escape epitope variants. The Nef KF9 family was recognized by five clonotypes and the HW9 family by one, and no responses to the TAALDMSHF plasma variant were observed.

The immunoSEQ platform was used to sequence TCR beta CDR3 regions at survey depth. The QIAamp DNA micro kit was used to extract genomic DNA from every cultured and uncultured CD8+ T cell population. Concerning the study's data processing: Any sample with under 5,000 productive reads was excluded, and this exclusion removed about 7% of the 75 cultures stimulated with HIV peptides. A MANAFEST web app trimmed sequences to CDR3 and removed nonproductive sequences, CDR3s under 5 amino acids, and those not starting C or ending F/W. To count as antigen-specific, a clonotype had to be expanded in at least 2 of 3 replicates compared with the no-peptide control at FDR 0.01, and only within one epitope family. In addition, a specific clonotype needed a frequency at least fivefold higher than in wells stimulated with peptides from other epitope families. TCRdb mirrors the immuneACCESS table, restricted to in-frame sequences. Some clones are absent from its copies; in checked studies, under half trace to an unresolved V gene, and the reason for the others is unknown. V, J and clone size reflect that table, while D and trimming were determined from the DNA. In all, the sample holds 6,000 or so clones, and around 66% of those were seen once. The top ten hold over 35% of the sample.

The sequence joins TRBV27 to TRBJ1-5; matching of 5 bases hints at TRBD1 as the D gene. The specimen was cultured CD8+ T cells derived from PBMCs. This clonotype was obtained from a male donor with HIV. The CDR3 corresponds to CASSLRGENQPQHF. At the DNA level, the sequence is TGTGCCAGCAGTTTAAGGGGTGAGAATCAGCCCCAGCATTTT.